A selection of T cell receptor beta chains follows, all from one sample in a study of T cells expressing NK-cell markers. TCRdb processed the 5' RACE reads again and assigns one entry to each CDR3 protein, with no DNA. The table lists about 150,000 distinct CDR3 sequences. The material sequenced was blood T cells: a sorted CD56 or NKG2C T cell subset, CD4+ or CD8+ T cells, or bulk PBMC T cells (not recorded which). These receptors all come from a man between 18 and 69 years old in good health. CDR3s include the opening cysteine and the closing phenylalanine or tryptophan. Each record gives: J gene, clone size, V gene, CDR3 protein. Size values are once, few and many counts, or a class for expanded clones, and some rows have none.

>TRBJ1-2|NA|TRBV11-2
CASSLDMASGYGYTF
>TRBJ2-3|NA|TRBV10-3
CAISGNSGRDTQYF
>TRBJ2-5|NA|TRBV27
CASSFSGTGAQYF
>TRBJ2-3|NA|TRBV5-1
CASSFTGGGFTDTQYF
>TRBJ1-6|NA|TRBV27
CASSLFSGGTGSPLHF
>TRBJ2-1|NA|TRBV12-5
CASGLASDEQFF
>TRBJ1-6|NA|TRBV12-3/TRBV12-4
CASSSEGSYNSPLHF
>TRBJ2-7|NA|TRBV24-1
CATSDRQGDEQYF
>TRBJ2-7|NA|TRBV6-1
CASCPTGQGGEQYF
>TRBJ1-3|NA|TRBV7-2
CASSLTKGTGNTIYF
>TRBJ2-7|NA|TRBV2
CASGEGRVSYEQYF
>TRBJ2-3|NA|TRBV4-2
CASSQDERARGDTQYF
>TRBJ2-7|NA|TRBV5-6
CASSSSTGHYAYEQYF
>TRBJ2-1|NA|TRBV11-3
CASSLKDTLYNEQFF
>TRBJ2-1|NA|TRBV9
CASSVDWLVDEQFF
>TRBJ2-3|NA|TRBV11-2
CASSRDGLDRTDTQYF
>TRBJ2-7|NA|TRBV29-1
CSGAQRGFGTYEQYF
>TRBJ2-2|NA|TRBV7-9
CASSSSGIGELFF
>TRBJ2-2|NA|TRBV6-2/TRBV6-3
CASSYKGDTGELFF
>TRBJ2-1|NA|TRBV7-6
CASSPSQRGILNEQFF
>TRBJ1-2|NA|TRBV14
CASSQDQGSFYGYTF
>TRBJ2-3|NA|TRBV4-1
CASSQDRGTSADTQYF
>TRBJ2-1|NA|TRBV9
CASSGQGWYNEQFF
>TRBJ1-6|NA|TRBV5-1
CASSEGQGNSPLHF
>TRBJ1-5|NA|TRBV19
CASSQGPSYQPQHF
>TRBJ1-2|NA|TRBV2
CASNPVDGYTF
>TRBJ2-5|NA|TRBV5-4
CASSLGVALGVGETQYF
>TRBJ2-5|NA|TRBV7-2
CASSFGLVETQYF
>TRBJ2-7|NA|TRBV29-1
CSVRGQGVSYEQYF
>TRBJ1-4|NA|TRBV19
CASSRPGQGNEKLFF
>TRBJ2-1|medium-sized|TRBV7-9
CASSAQRGDPIFEQFF
>TRBJ2-1|NA|TRBV3-1
CASSQVTGINEQFF
>TRBJ2-1|NA|TRBV5-6
CASSGAGSYNEQFF
>TRBJ2-3|NA|TRBV3-1
CASSRGTSSADTQYF
>TRBJ1-2|NA|TRBV24-1
CATSGWAGYGYTF
>TRBJ2-5|NA|TRBV7-3
CASSQDENHGETQYF
>TRBJ1-3|NA|TRBV19
CASSIGGLSGNTIYF
>TRBJ2-5|NA|TRBV15
CATSRRDIETETQYF
>TRBJ2-1|NA|TRBV7-8
CASSFRVGSSYNEQFF